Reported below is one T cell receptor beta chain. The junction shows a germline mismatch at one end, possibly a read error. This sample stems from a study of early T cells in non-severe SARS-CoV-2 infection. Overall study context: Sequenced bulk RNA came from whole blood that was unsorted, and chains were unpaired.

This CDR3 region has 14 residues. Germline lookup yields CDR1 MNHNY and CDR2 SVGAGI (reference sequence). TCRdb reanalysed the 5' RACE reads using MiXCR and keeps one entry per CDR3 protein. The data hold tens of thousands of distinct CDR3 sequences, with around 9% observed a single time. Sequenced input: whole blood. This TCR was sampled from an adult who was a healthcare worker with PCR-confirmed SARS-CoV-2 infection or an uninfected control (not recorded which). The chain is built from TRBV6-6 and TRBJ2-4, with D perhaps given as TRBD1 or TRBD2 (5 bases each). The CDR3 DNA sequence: TGTACCAGCAGTTACTCGATGAGAGGGGACATTCAGTACTTC. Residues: CTSSYSMRGDIQYF.